This TCR beta chain was sequenced for a study of T cell responses to AZD1222 COVID-19 vaccine. Findings of the study overall: Distributed over spike, vaccine-associated CD4 TCRs predominated at 160-218 and 743-854. Compared with day 0, the breadth and depth of the Spike-specific TCR repertoire rose significantly after two doses of AZD1222. Clonal diversity may have been underestimated in mostly white British donors. The study identified only a handful of AZD1222 recipients as seropositive at baseline.

Worth noting for this clone: The antigen is undetermined.

The CDR3 has 14 amino acids. Germline V lookup: CDR1 SGHAT, CDR2 FQNNGV. V dropped 8 bases and J dropped 1 base, with 11 bases sitting between them. Method: immunoSEQ multiplex PCR; TCRdb's copy keeps in-frame clones and lacks some. The repertoire includes about 160,000 clones, 90% to 95% of them detected once, and 5.1% sits in the top ten. The TCR originated in an adult who received the AZD1222 COVID-19 vaccine. The chain combines TRBV11-2 with TRBJ2-2; D is uncertain. The starting material was peripheral blood, obtained 28 days after the second AZD1222 dose. The CDR3 DNA is TGTGCCAGCGGAAGGAAGGGGAACACCGGGGAGCTGTTTTTT. This codes for CASGRKGNTGELFF.